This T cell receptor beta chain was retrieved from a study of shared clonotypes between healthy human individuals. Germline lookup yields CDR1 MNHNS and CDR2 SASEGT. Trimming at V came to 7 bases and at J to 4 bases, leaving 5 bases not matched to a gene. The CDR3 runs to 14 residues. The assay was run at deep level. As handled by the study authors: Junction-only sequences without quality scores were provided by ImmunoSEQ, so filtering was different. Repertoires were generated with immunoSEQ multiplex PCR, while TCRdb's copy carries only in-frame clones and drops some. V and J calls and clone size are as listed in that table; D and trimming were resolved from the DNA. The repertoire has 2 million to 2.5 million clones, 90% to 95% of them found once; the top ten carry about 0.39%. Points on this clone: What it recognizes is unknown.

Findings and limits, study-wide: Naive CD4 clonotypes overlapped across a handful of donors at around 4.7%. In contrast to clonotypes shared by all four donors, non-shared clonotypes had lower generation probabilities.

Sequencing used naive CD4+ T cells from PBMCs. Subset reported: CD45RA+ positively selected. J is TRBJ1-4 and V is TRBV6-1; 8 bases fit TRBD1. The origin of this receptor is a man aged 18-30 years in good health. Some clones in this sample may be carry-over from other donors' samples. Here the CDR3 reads CASNSDRGNEKLFF. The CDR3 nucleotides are TGTGCCAGCAACTCCGACAGGGGTAATGAAAAACTGTTTTTT.